This T cell receptor (beta chain) was found in a study of T cells after yellow fever vaccination. Study information: SMART-Seq v4 Ultra Low Input handled preparation of low-cell-number fractions. Broader study findings: Abundant clonotypes from the bulk population could contaminate FACS-sorted repertoires. Among primary-vaccination clones, most reappeared after the booster, at 96% for CD4 and 85% to 90% for CD8.

TCR cDNA was made by 5'RACE template switching, adding a universal primer site and UMIs. TCRdb re-analysed the 5' RACE reads in MiXCR, keeping a single row per CDR3 protein. Here the sample spans 400,000 or so distinct CDR3 sequences, 18% being singletons. A note on this clonotype: Its antigen is as yet unknown.

The CDR3 runs to 14 residues. V was cut by 6 bases and J by 8 bases, with 17 bases left in between. The chain employs TRBV12-3 or TRBV12-4 and TRBJ2-4; possibly TRBD2 for D (5 bases). This receptor was identified in a man younger than 30 who received the YFV17D yellow fever vaccine. Sample: PBMCs, taken before the yellow fever booster vaccination. The CDR3 sequence is CASSIREGMDIQYF. DNA of the CDR3: TGTGCCAGCAGCATAAGAGAGGGTATGGACATTCAGTACTTC.